This T cell receptor (beta chain) was identified in a study of PD-1 blockade in classical Hodgkin lymphoma. Time point of the sample: newly diagnosed, previously untreated cHL patient sample. Untreated, newly diagnosed classical Hodgkin lymphoma PBMCs were used for comparison. Concerning this clone: Its antigen is unidentified.

Generated by immunoSEQ multiplex PCR, the TCRdb table keeps only in-frame clones and is missing some. There are under 80,000 clones in the sample; over 85% occur only once, and around 2.5% lies in the top ten. Whole-study findings and limits: The drivers behind the repertoire differences, possibly disease activity or prior therapy, remain undefined. The study reported lower baseline TCR diversity in newly diagnosed patients than in healthy donors.

This CDR3 is 16 amino acids long. Sequenced material: peripheral blood mononuclear cells (PBMCs). V gene TRBV21-1 combines with J gene TRBJ2-2; the D segment call TRBD2 is taken from the table without a DNA check. TRBV21-1 is a listed pseudogene. The receptor was derived from a human donor with classical Hodgkin lymphoma. The CDR3 spells CASSWGGREYTGELFF. The CDR3 DNA reads as TGTGCCAGCAGCTGGGGGGGCAGGGAATACACCGGGGAGCTGTTTTTT.